Listed below are T cell receptor beta chains from one sample, sequenced in a study of OX40 agonist ivuxolimab in advanced cancers. Generated by immunoSEQ multiplex PCR, the TCRdb table keeps only in-frame clones and is missing some. The data contain about 80,000 clones, around 90% of them singletons. The sequenced sample was CD4+ or CD8+ T cells sorted from blood, obtained in a trial of the OX40 agonist ivuxolimab. The receptors stem from an adult with an advanced solid tumor such as melanoma, head and neck, liver or kidney cancer. The CDR3 runs from the conserved cysteine through the conserved F or W. The order of the fields is J gene, D gene, V gene, clone size, CDR3 DNA, CDR3 protein. The D gene is left open where the match is weak. Clone size is shown for a subset of rows, as once, few, many or a class of expanded clone.

j_call: TRBJ2-2
d_call: -
v_call: TRBV6-1
clone_size: -
cdr3_nt: TGTGCCAGCAAGGGCAGGGTGAACACCGGGGAGCTGTTTTTT
cdr3_aa: CASKGRVNTGELFF

j_call: TRBJ2-7
d_call: -
v_call: TRBV27
clone_size: -
cdr3_nt: TGTGCCAGCAGTTTACGGGGAGGTGAAGCCTACGAGCAGTACTTC
cdr3_aa: CASSLRGGEAYEQYF

j_call: TRBJ2-3
d_call: TRBD2
v_call: TRBV5-6
clone_size: -
cdr3_nt: TGTGCCAGCAGCTTGGGACTAGCGGGGGGTAGACGGTCGGATACGCAGTATTTT
cdr3_aa: CASSLGLAGGRRSDTQYF

j_call: TRBJ2-7
d_call: TRBD1
v_call: TRBV27
clone_size: few
cdr3_nt: TGTGCCAGCAGTACGACCCGACAGGGAACCTACGAGCAGTACTTC
cdr3_aa: CASSTTRQGTYEQYF

j_call: TRBJ1-4
d_call: -
v_call: TRBV7-2
clone_size: -
cdr3_nt: TGTGCCAGCAGCTCTCAAACGAGGGGCTACGGTGAAAAACTGTTTTTT
cdr3_aa: CASSSQTRGYGEKLFF

j_call: TRBJ1-3
d_call: -
v_call: TRBV28
clone_size: -
cdr3_nt: TGTGCCAGCAGTTTTGGGGCTGTCACCGGAAACACCATATATTTT
cdr3_aa: CASSFGAVTGNTIYF

j_call: TRBJ1-4
d_call: -
v_call: TRBV6-5
clone_size: -
cdr3_nt: TGTGCCAGCAGTTCCCGGCACCCGTCGGTGGAACTGTTTTTT
cdr3_aa: CASSSRHPSVELFF

j_call: TRBJ1-4
d_call: TRBD1
v_call: TRBV15
clone_size: few
cdr3_nt: TGTGCCACCAAGGGTAGACAGGGCCATGAAAAACTGTTTTTT
cdr3_aa: CATKGRQGHEKLFF

j_call: TRBJ1-1
d_call: -
v_call: TRBV5-6
clone_size: -
cdr3_nt: TGTGCCAGCAGCTTGGCCGGGGGAGGGAACACTGAAGCTTTCTTT
cdr3_aa: CASSLAGGGNTEAFF

j_call: TRBJ1-2
d_call: -
v_call: TRBV5-1
clone_size: -
cdr3_nt: TGCGCCAGCAGCTTGGAGGGGAATTGGAACTATGGCTACACCTTC
cdr3_aa: CASSLEGNWNYGYTF

j_call: TRBJ1-3
d_call: -
v_call: TRBV10-3
clone_size: -
cdr3_nt: TGTGCCACCTGGAGAAGCTCTGGAAACACCATATATTTT
cdr3_aa: CATWRSSGNTIYF

j_call: TRBJ2-5
d_call: -
v_call: TRBV5-1
clone_size: -
cdr3_nt: TGCGCCAGCAGCTTGAGGTGGGGGAGCCAAGAGACCCAGTACTTC
cdr3_aa: CASSLRWGSQETQYF

j_call: TRBJ1-2
d_call: -
v_call: TRBV25-1
clone_size: -
cdr3_nt: TGTGCCAGCGAACTAAACTATGGCTACACCTTC
cdr3_aa: CASELNYGYTF

j_call: TRBJ2-7
d_call: TRBD1
v_call: TRBV7-3
clone_size: -
cdr3_nt: TGTGCCAGCAGTTCCGGGACAGGGGGTTCCTACGAGCAGTACTTC
cdr3_aa: CASSSGTGGSYEQYF

j_call: TRBJ2-2
d_call: -
v_call: TRBV27
clone_size: -
cdr3_nt: TGTGCCAGCAATGGCAGGCAAGGCACCGGGGAGCTGTTTTTT
cdr3_aa: CASNGRQGTGELFF

j_call: TRBJ2-5
d_call: -
v_call: TRBV7-3
clone_size: -
cdr3_nt: TGTGCCAGCAGCTTTGGGGGAGCCGGACAAGAGACCCAGTACTTC
cdr3_aa: CASSFGGAGQETQYF

j_call: TRBJ2-1
d_call: -
v_call: TRBV10-1
clone_size: -
cdr3_nt: TGCGCCAGCAGTGATTATGGTAGTTTGAGCCATGAGCAGTTCTTC
cdr3_aa: CASSDYGSLSHEQFF

j_call: TRBJ1-3
d_call: -
v_call: TRBV19
clone_size: -
cdr3_nt: TGTGCCAGTAGTATTGCGATCGGAAACACCATATATTTT
cdr3_aa: CASSIAIGNTIYF

j_call: TRBJ2-2
d_call: -
v_call: TRBV29-1
clone_size: -
cdr3_nt: TGCAGCGCGGGTGAAGGGTCGAACACCGGGGAGCTGTTTTTT
cdr3_aa: CSAGEGSNTGELFF

j_call: TRBJ1-1
d_call: TRBD1
v_call: TRBV4-2
clone_size: -
cdr3_nt: TGTGCCAGCCGACAGGGCACGAACACTGAAGCTTTCTTT
cdr3_aa: CASRQGTNTEAFF

j_call: TRBJ1-2
d_call: -
v_call: TRBV11-2
clone_size: -
cdr3_nt: TGTGCCAACAGCTCTGTTTCAGGAAGGGGCTACACCTTC
cdr3_aa: CANSSVSGRGYTF

j_call: TRBJ2-3
d_call: -
v_call: TRBV9
clone_size: -
cdr3_nt: TGTGCCAGCACCCTTGGACTCCCAGGCCCGGGGTCGGATACGCAGTATTTT
cdr3_aa: CASTLGLPGPGSDTQYF

j_call: TRBJ1-4
d_call: -
v_call: TRBV18
clone_size: -
cdr3_nt: TGTGCCAGCTCACGAGGGGGGAACCTGGAAAAACTGTTTTTT
cdr3_aa: CASSRGGNLEKLFF

j_call: TRBJ1-5
d_call: -
v_call: TRBV15
clone_size: once
cdr3_nt: TGTGCCACCAGCAGAGAGGGTATTAGCAATCAGCCCCAGCATTTT
cdr3_aa: CATSREGISNQPQHF

j_call: TRBJ1-1
d_call: TRBD1
v_call: TRBV2
clone_size: few
cdr3_nt: TGTGCCATCACAGGGGAGAGGGCCACTGAAGCTTTCTTT
cdr3_aa: CAITGERATEAFF

j_call: TRBJ2-7
d_call: TRBD1
v_call: TRBV23-1
clone_size: once
cdr3_nt: TGCGCCAGCAGTCTCGCCGGGACAGGACACCACACCTACGAGCAGTACTTC
cdr3_aa: CASSLAGTGHHTYEQYF

j_call: TRBJ1-5
d_call: -
v_call: TRBV19
clone_size: -
cdr3_nt: TGTGCCAGTATAAGCCGTGGGGAGAGCAATCAGCCCCAGCATTTT
cdr3_aa: CASISRGESNQPQHF

j_call: TRBJ1-5
d_call: -
v_call: TRBV6-1
clone_size: once
cdr3_nt: TGTGCCAGCAGAGGCAGACCTAGCAATCAGCCCCAGCATTTT
cdr3_aa: CASRGRPSNQPQHF

j_call: TRBJ2-7
d_call: -
v_call: TRBV5-6
clone_size: -
cdr3_nt: TGTGCCAGCACCCGGCGGGACAGCTACGAGCAGTACTTC
cdr3_aa: CASTRRDSYEQYF

j_call: TRBJ1-2
d_call: TRBD1
v_call: TRBV6-5
clone_size: -
cdr3_nt: TGTGCCAGCAGTTCTCGGACAGGGGCATATAACTATGGCTACACCTTC
cdr3_aa: CASSSRTGAYNYGYTF

j_call: TRBJ1-2
d_call: -
v_call: TRBV7-6
clone_size: -
cdr3_nt: TGTGCCAGCAGCCCGCAGAACTATGGCTACACCTTC
cdr3_aa: CASSPQNYGYTF